This entry lists 5 T cell receptor beta chains sequenced from one sample in a study of molecular identifiers for immune sequencing clone quantification. One entry per CDR3 protein, called by TCRdb with MiXCR from the PCR reads. The sample holds roughly 320,000 distinct CDR3 sequences, roughly a quarter seen once. The sample consisted of naive CD8+ T cells from blood, with Jurkat cell RNA spiked in. The subset here: FACS-sorted CD8+CD4-CCR7+CD45RA+ naive T cells. The source of these receptors is a human donor in good health. Some libraries in this study had Jurkat cell RNA spiked in.

This clonotype was detected only a few times. The rearrangement links TRBV6-5 to TRBJ1-1; 9 bases agree with TRBD1. J was trimmed by 3 bases and V by 5 bases; bases with no gene match: 4. The CDR3 has 14 residues. Germline V CDR1 and CDR2: MNHEY, SVGAGI. The CDR3 is CASSPGTGYTEAFF. Here the CDR3 DNA reads TGTGCCAGCAGTCCCGGGACAGGGTACACTGAAGCTTTCTTT.

This clonotype was found many times. This chain uses TRBV7-3 with TRBJ2-3, with D perhaps TRBD1 (6 bases). The CDR3 is made up of 16 amino acids. V lost 5 bases, J lost 4 bases, and 19 bases lay in between. Germline-derived CDR1 and CDR2 are SGHTA and FQGTGA. DNA for the CDR3: TGTGCCAGCAGCCCATTGACAGGAGTGTCCCCAGATACGCAGTATTTT. Translating gives CASSPLTGVSPDTQYF.

This clonotype was counted only a few times. The V and J genes are TRBV4-3 and TRBJ1-1; 7 bases align to TRBD1. V gave up 0 bases and J gave up 4 bases; unmatched junction bases: 8. CDR3 length: 16 amino acids. Germline V gene sequence: CDR1 LGHNA, CDR2 YSLEER. The CDR3: CASSQDGGGGSTEAFF. CDR3 nucleotides: TGCGCCAGCAGCCAAGACGGAGGAGGGGGCAGCACTGAAGCTTTCTTT.

This clonotype was seen more than once but under ten times. The chain has TRBV11-2 and TRBJ2-5; 9 bases match TRBD1. Germline CDR1 and CDR2: SGHAT and FQNNGV. Germline trimming cut 4 bases from V and 4 bases from J; bases unmatched to any gene: 7. This CDR3 region has 15 residues. The CDR3: CASSSGQGRRETQYF. The CDR3 DNA sequence: TGTGCCAGCAGCTCAGGACAGGGGAGGCGAGAGACCCAGTACTTC.

In the case of this clonotype: The germline gene is not matched at one end of the junction; a read error may be the cause. The chain joins TRBV12-3 or TRBV12-4 to TRBJ2-1; D is uncertain. This CDR3 spans 12 amino acids. The CDR3 region is CPSSPQDNEQFF. In nucleotides, the CDR3 is TGTCCCAGCTCACCCCAGGACAATGAGCAGTTCTTC.